This TCR beta chain was profiled in a study of T cells in Graves' hyperthyroidism and ophthalmopathy. The CDR3 consists of 14 residues. Germline V CDR1 and CDR2: MNHNS, SASEGT. Graves' hyperthyroidism is called stable when ophthalmopathy does not progress within 18 months. Exclusion followed for patients with uncontrolled infection, other autoimmune disease, pregnancy or lactation. Amplification of TCR beta CDR3 regions used RNA as the template. The HTBI set primed first-round TCR CDR3 RT-PCR. TCRdb passed the multiplex PCR reads through MiXCR, listing each CDR3 protein once. Counted here are roughly 740,000 distinct CDR3 sequences, around 17% occurring once; the ten biggest clones make up around 8%. This clonotype occurred a few times. The junction does not match germline at one end; this may be a read error.

J is TRBJ2-5 and V is TRBV6-1; TRBD1 aligns across 10 bases. The sequenced sample was blood. The receptor was isolated from a man aged 18 to 30 with Graves' hyperthyroidism. This chain's CDR3 is CASRTGQGQEAQYF. The CDR3 nucleotides read TGTGCCAGCAGGACGGGACAGGGGCAAGAGGCCCAGTACTTC.